A single sample gave rise to the 6 T cell receptor beta chains below, sequenced in a study of blood T cell repertoires in COVID-19. The protocol was immunoSEQ multiplex PCR, while the TCRdb copy is restricted to in-frame clones and leaves out a portion. The sample has some 79,000 clones; around nine tenths are singletons. Sequenced sample: peripheral blood. The receptors shown here come from a man between 70 and 80 years old with active or convalescent COVID-19.

As regards this clone: At the DNA level, this CDR3 is encoded by other sequences in the same sample as well. The chain carries TRBV5-1 and TRBJ2-5; a weak D match, TRBD1 (7 bases). With 0 bases removed from V and 5 bases from J, the gap between germline ends came to 11 bases. Germline CDR1 and CDR2: SGHRS and YFSETQ. The CDR3 consists of 14 residues. The CDR3 bases are TGCGCCAGCAGCTTGGGACAGGGAGGCGAGACCCAGTACTTC. Amino acids: CASSLGQGGETQYF.

The chain carries TRBV7-3 and TRBJ2-1, with 7 bases aligning to TRBD1. With V trimmed by 7 bases and J by 5 bases, 2 bases remained unmatched. The length of the CDR3 is 12 residues. Per the germline V gene, CDR1 is SGHTA and CDR2 is FQGTGA. In nucleotides, the CDR3 is TGTGCCAGCAAGGGGGCGGACAATGAGCAGTTCTTC. The encoded protein is CASKGADNEQFF.

This chain connects TRBV19 to TRBJ2-5; TRBD2 matches at 15 bases. This CDR3 comprises 16 residues. J lost 4 bases, V lost 3 bases, and 3 bases had no gene match. Germline V gene lookup returns CDR1 LNHDA and CDR2 SQIVND (reference sequence). The CDR3 nucleotides read TGTGCCAGTAGTATCGGACTAGCGGGAGGGGGAGAGACCCAGTACTTC. The encoded protein is CASSIGLAGGGETQYF.

The chain employs TRBV9 and TRBJ2-7; 8 nucleotides agree with TRBD2. J lost 7 bases, V lost 4 bases, and 13 bases had no gene match. The CDR3 length is 15 residues. In germline, CDR1 is SGDLS, CDR2 YYNGEE. CDR3 region: CASSLKDGRAREQYF. In nucleotides, the CDR3 is TGTGCCAGCAGCCTCAAAGACGGGAGGGCCCGGGAGCAGTACTTC.

The CDR3 here is CASSIPGGPQPQHF. For the CDR3, the DNA is TGTGCCAGTAGTATCCCAGGGGGCCCTCAGCCCCAGCATTTT. This rearrangement joins TRBV19 to TRBJ1-5; TRBD1 aligns across 8 bases. Germline trimming cut 3 bases from V and 6 bases from J; bases unmatched to any gene: 4. Germline CDR1 LNHDA, CDR2 SQIVND (reference sequence). The CDR3 runs to 14 residues. Full variable domain (remainder filled in from reference TRBV19 and TRBJ1-5): DGGITQSPKYLFRKEGQNVTLSCEQNLNHDAMYWYRQDPGQGLRLIYYSQIVNDFQKGDIAEGYSVSREKKESFPLTVTSAQKNPTAFYLCASSIPGGPQPQHFGDGTRLSIL.

The CDR3 sequence: CASSPAGYEQYF. CDR3 DNA sequence: TGTGCCAGCTCACCGGCGGGATACGAGCAGTACTTC. The rearrangement uses TRBV18 and TRBJ2-7; D might be TRBD2 (6 bases). Trimming removed 3 bases at V and 4 bases at J, with 7 bases between. The CDR3 is 12 amino acids. Germline values: CDR1 KGHSH, CDR2 LQKENI.